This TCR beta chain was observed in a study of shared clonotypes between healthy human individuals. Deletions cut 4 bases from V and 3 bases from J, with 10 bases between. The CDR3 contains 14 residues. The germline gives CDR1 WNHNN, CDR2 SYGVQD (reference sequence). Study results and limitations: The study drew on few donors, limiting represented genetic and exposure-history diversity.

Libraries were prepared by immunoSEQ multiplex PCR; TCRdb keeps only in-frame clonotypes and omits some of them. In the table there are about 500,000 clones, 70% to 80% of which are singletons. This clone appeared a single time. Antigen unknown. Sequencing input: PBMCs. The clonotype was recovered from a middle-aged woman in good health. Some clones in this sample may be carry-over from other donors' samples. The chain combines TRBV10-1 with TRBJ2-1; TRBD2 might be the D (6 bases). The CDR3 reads CASSGGEVYNEQFF. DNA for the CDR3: TGCGCCAGCAGTGGGGGGGAGGTCTACAATGAGCAGTTCTTC.